A selection of T cell receptor beta chains follows, all from one sample in a study of fetal regulatory T cell absence and autoimmunity. Clones were read by immunoSEQ multiplex PCR, and TCRdb kept only the in-frame ones, dropping some. The sample has about 50,000 clones; approximately 83% are singletons. Sequenced input: cord blood. The receptor source for this set is a newborn boy with IPEX syndrome. CDR3s include the opening cysteine and the closing phenylalanine or tryptophan. Fields, in order: V gene, J gene, CDR3 protein.

v_call: TRBV5-1
j_call: TRBJ1-2
cdr3_aa: CASSTAGTKYGYTF

v_call: TRBV4-3
j_call: TRBJ1-2
cdr3_aa: CASSQDQGNYGYTF

v_call: TRBV9
j_call: TRBJ2-3
cdr3_aa: CASSVFAGATDTQYF

v_call: TRBV14
j_call: TRBJ2-1
cdr3_aa: CASSQVGGPGRIF

v_call: TRBV5-1
j_call: TRBJ2-7
cdr3_aa: CASSFGNEQYF

v_call: TRBV10-3
j_call: TRBJ1-1
cdr3_aa: CAIRQGNTEAFF

v_call: TRBV7-6
j_call: TRBJ2-2
cdr3_aa: CASSTRTGNTGELFF

v_call: TRBV19
j_call: TRBJ1-5
cdr3_aa: CASGQGNQPQHF

v_call: TRBV10-3
j_call: TRBJ1-2
cdr3_aa: CAISEKDSRYGYTF

v_call: TRBV5-4
j_call: TRBJ2-7
cdr3_aa: CASSPGLSYEQYF

v_call: TRBV5-4
j_call: TRBJ2-7
cdr3_aa: CASSLGYEQYF

v_call: TRBV19
j_call: TRBJ1-1
cdr3_aa: CASSVTVNTEAFF